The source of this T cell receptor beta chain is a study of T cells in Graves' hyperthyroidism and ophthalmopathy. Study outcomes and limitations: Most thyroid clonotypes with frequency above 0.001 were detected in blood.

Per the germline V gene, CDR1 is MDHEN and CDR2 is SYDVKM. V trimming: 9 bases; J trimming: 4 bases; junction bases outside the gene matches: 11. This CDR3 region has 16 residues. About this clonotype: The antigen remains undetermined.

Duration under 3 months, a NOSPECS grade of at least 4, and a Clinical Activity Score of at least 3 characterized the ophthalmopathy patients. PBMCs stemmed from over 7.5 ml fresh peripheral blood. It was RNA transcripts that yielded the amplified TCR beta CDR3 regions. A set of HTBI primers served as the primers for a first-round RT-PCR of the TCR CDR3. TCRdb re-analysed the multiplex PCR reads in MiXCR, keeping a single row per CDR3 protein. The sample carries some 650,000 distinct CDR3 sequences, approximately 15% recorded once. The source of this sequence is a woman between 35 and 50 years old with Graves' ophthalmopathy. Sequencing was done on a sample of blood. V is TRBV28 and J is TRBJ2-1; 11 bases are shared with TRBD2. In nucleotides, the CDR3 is TGTGCCAGTGGAATACCGTGGACTAGCGGGTACAATGAGCAGTTCTTC. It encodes CASGIPWTSGYNEQFF. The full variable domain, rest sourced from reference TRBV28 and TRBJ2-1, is DVKVTQSSRYLVKRTGEKVFLECVQDMDHENMFWYRQDPGLGLRLIYFSYDVKMKEKGDIPEGYSVSREKKERFSLILESASTNQTSMYLCASGIPWTSGYNEQFFGPGTRLTVL.